This TCR beta chain was sequenced in a study of response to subunit inactivated influenza vaccine. Study-level points and caveats: Authors suggested each seasonal influenza vaccination recruits few new T cells.

This clonotype was observed a handful of times. The antigen remains unidentified. Via MiXCR, TCRdb re-called the RT-PCR reads, giving one row per CDR3 protein. The sample has about 500,000 distinct CDR3 sequences, 10% to 15% seen once; the top ten hold under 15%. V shed 4 bases and J shed 6 bases, with 12 bases lying between them. Germline V gene sequence: CDR1 LGHNA, CDR2 YNFKEQ. There are 13 residues in the CDR3. The rearrangement uses TRBV4-2 and TRBJ1-2; D is unresolved. The sequence derives from a man in his fifties or sixties who received an inactivated influenza vaccine. The sample in question was PBMCs from blood, obtained 40 to 50 days after vaccination. Here the CDR3 DNA reads TGTGCCAGCAGCCCCGAGGGTCTTGATGGCTACACCTTC. This encodes CASSPEGLDGYTF.